The source of this T cell receptor (beta chain) is a study of Tregs in tolerant kidney transplant recipients. On this clone: Antigen unknown.

Related graft donors supplied nonmyeloablative bone marrow transplants, and mixed chimerism was transient. Unstimulated Tregs (CD4+CD25+CD127-) and CD4+CD25- non-Tregs were sorted from PBMCs. Study-wide points: The most relevant donor-specific Treg TCRbeta repertoire apparently came from expansion with activated donor B cells. This study did not directly address biological reproducibility.

Germline trimming cut 2 bases from V and 3 bases from J; bases unmatched to any gene: 6. The CDR3 totals 15 residues. Germline values: CDR1 SGHDT, CDR2 YYEEEE. Here immunoSEQ multiplex PCR was the method, and the copy in TCRdb shows in-frame clones only, minus some. Among about 64,000 clones, about 89% were seen once, and the ten largest hold around 4%. This receptor was identified in a human patient who received a combined kidney and bone marrow transplant. Some T cells may possibly be graft donor cells. Sequenced material: CD4+ T cells from blood (PBMCs), taken 6 months after the transplant. This sequence joins TRBV5-6 and TRBJ2-7; 9 bases fit TRBD2. The CDR3 region is CASSFLSGRGYEQYF. The DNA for the CDR3 is TGTGCCAGCAGCTTCCTTAGCGGGAGAGGCTACGAGCAGTACTTC.